A selection of T cell receptor beta chains follows, all from one sample in a study of response to subunit inactivated influenza vaccine. TCRdb recomputed calls from the RT-PCR reads with MiXCR, one row per CDR3 protein. The sample has more than 150,000 distinct CDR3 sequences, nearly 9.5% seen once. Sequencing used non-naive T cells sorted from PBMCs, obtained on the day of vaccination. All receptors derive from a man aged 50 or older who received an inactivated influenza vaccine. The CDR3 runs from the conserved cysteine through the conserved F or W. D genes are given only for firm matches. Expanded clones get a size class; other rows say once, few or many, or leave the size out.

V gene	clone size	D gene	J gene	CDR3 protein	CDR3 DNA
TRBV29-1	many	TRBD1	TRBJ1-2	CSVAPGGWSYGYTF	TGCAGCGTTGCCCCAGGGGGCTGGAGCTATGGCTACACCTTC
TRBV28	few	TRBD1	TRBJ2-1	CASKTGQGNNEQFF	TGTGCCAGCAAGACGGGACAGGGCAACAATGAGCAGTTCTTC
TRBV3-1	few	NA	TRBJ2-1	CASSQNSGFSYNEQFF	TGTGCCAGCAGCCAGAACAGCGGGTTCTCCTACAATGAGCAGTTCTTC
TRBV7-2	NA	TRBD1	TRBJ2-1	CASSLTGGAWDNEQFF	TGTGCCAGCAGCTTGACAGGGGGCGCTTGGGACAATGAGCAGTTCTTC
TRBV20-1	many	NA	TRBJ1-1	CSARRAITSTEAFF	TGCAGTGCTCGCCGGGCCATCACGAGTACTGAAGCTTTCTTT
TRBV6-2/TRBV6-3	few	TRBD2	TRBJ2-1	CASSYSSGGANNEQFF	TGTGCCAGCAGTTACTCAAGCGGGGGGGCCAACAATGAGCAGTTCTTC
TRBV29-1	many	NA	TRBJ2-1	CSVEEGVF	TGCAGCGTTGAGGAGGGGGTCTTC
TRBV19	few	TRBD2	TRBJ2-7	CASTAGGPYEQYF	TGTGCCAGTACGGCGGGAGGTCCCTACGAGCAGTACTTC
TRBV14	NA	NA	TRBJ2-1	CASSHAPGLGTYKEQFF	TGTGCCAGCAGCCATGCACCGGGACTCGGTACCTACAAAGAGCAGTTCTTC
TRBV7-8	NA	NA	TRBJ1-3	CASLQGRDSGNTIYF	TGTGCCAGCCTACAAGGGCGGGACTCTGGAAACACCATATATTTT
TRBV4-3	NA	NA	TRBJ2-5	CASSQDLVPGETQYF	TGCGCCAGCAGCCAAGATTTAGTACCGGGGGAGACCCAGTACTTC
TRBV29-1	few	TRBD1	TRBJ2-1	CSVNRGPNEQFF	TGCAGCGTCAACAGGGGGCCTAATGAGCAGTTCTTC
TRBV5-1	few	NA	TRBJ2-2	CASSPVGRTGELFF	TGCGCCAGCAGCCCGGTGGGGCGTACCGGGGAGCTGTTTTTT
TRBV9	NA	NA	TRBJ2-1	CASSVSRGASSYNEQFF	TGTGCCAGCAGCGTCAGTAGGGGGGCGAGCTCCTACAATGAGCAGTTCTTC
TRBV2	many	TRBD1	TRBJ1-5	CASSEDRAGVQHF	TGTGCCAGCAGTGAGGACAGGGCTGGAGTCCAGCATTTT
TRBV4-1	few	NA	TRBJ2-1	CASSQGRLGAESSYNEQFF	TGCGCCAGCAGCCAAGGTCGGCTTGGAGCGGAGAGCTCCTACAATGAGCAGTTCTTC
TRBV6-6	few	NA	TRBJ1-6	CASSSDSQGPLHF	TGTGCCAGCAGTTCGGACAGCCAGGGGCCCCTCCACTTT
TRBV11-2	few	NA	TRBJ1-6	CASSPQTEHPLHF	TGTGCCAGCAGCCCCCAGACAGAGCACCCCCTCCACTTT
TRBV28	NA	NA	TRBJ1-2	CASSPPEGRTNYGYTF	TGTGCCAGCAGTCCACCAGAGGGACGGACTAACTATGGCTACACCTTC
TRBV9	few	NA	TRBJ1-5	CASSATPWSNQPQHF	TGTGCCAGCAGCGCAACACCGTGGAGCAATCAGCCCCAGCATTTT
TRBV3-1	NA	NA	TRBJ2-5	CASSLKWETQYF	TGTGCCAGCTCCCTCAAATGGGAGACCCAGTACTTC
TRBV6-2/TRBV6-3	NA	NA	TRBJ1-1	CASSYSPTGKAEAFF	TGTGCCAGCAGTTACTCTCCGACAGGAAAAGCTGAAGCTTTCTTT
TRBV11-2	few	NA	TRBJ2-7	CASSLDRGSSYEQYF	TGTGCCAGCAGCTTAGATCGGGGAAGCTCCTACGAGCAGTACTTC
TRBV27	many	NA	TRBJ2-1	CASSLAGVGVSEQFF	TGTGCCAGCAGTTTAGCGGGCGTCGGGGTCAGTGAGCAGTTCTTC
TRBV4-3	few	NA	TRBJ2-7	CASSQEMTSSYEQYF	TGCGCCAGCAGCCAAGAGATGACGTCGTCCTACGAGCAGTACTTC
TRBV3-1	NA	NA	TRBJ2-7	CASSRVQGYEQYF	TGTGCCAGCAGCCGCGTACAGGGTTACGAGCAGTACTTC